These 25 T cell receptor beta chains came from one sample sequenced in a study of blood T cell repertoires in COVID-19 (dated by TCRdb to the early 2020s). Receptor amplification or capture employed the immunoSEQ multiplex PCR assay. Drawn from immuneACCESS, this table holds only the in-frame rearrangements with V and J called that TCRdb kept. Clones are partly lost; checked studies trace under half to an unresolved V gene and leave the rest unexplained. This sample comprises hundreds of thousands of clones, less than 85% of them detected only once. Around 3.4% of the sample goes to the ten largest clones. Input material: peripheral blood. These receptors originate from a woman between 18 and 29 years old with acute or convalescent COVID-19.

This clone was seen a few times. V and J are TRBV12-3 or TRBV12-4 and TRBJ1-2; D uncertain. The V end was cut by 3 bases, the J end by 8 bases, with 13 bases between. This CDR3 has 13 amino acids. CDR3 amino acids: CASSFERSLGYTF. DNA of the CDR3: TGTGCCAGCAGTTTTGAGAGATCTCTAGGCTACACCTTC.

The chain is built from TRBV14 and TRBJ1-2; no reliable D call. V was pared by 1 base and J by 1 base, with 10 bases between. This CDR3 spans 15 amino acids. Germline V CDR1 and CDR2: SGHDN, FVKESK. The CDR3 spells CASSQGASFNYGYTF. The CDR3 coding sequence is TGTGCCAGCAGCCAAGGGGCCAGCTTTAACTATGGCTACACCTTC.

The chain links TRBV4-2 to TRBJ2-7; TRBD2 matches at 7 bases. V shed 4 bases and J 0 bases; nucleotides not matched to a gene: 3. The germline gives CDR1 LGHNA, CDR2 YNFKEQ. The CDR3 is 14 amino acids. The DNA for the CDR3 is TGTGCCAGCAGCCGGGGGGGTAGCTCCTACGAGCAGTACTTC. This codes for CASSRGGSSYEQYF.

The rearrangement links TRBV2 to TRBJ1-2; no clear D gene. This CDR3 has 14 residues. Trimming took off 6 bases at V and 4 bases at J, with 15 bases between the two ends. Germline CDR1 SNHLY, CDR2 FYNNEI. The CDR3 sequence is CASRGESAVYGYTF. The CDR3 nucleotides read TGTGCCAGCAGGGGCGAGTCGGCCGTCTATGGCTACACCTTC.

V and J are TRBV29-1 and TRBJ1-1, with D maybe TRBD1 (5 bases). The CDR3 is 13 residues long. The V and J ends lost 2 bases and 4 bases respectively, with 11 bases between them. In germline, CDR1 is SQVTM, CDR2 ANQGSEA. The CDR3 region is CSVEKGHRTEAFF. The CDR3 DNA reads TGCAGCGTTGAAAAGGGGCATCGCACTGAAGCTTTCTTT.

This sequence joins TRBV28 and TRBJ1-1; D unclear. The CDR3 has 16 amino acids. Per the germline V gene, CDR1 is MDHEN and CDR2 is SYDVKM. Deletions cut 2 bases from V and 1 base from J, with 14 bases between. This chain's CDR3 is CASSLIGWTQNTEAFF. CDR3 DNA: TGTGCCAGCAGTTTAATCGGATGGACTCAGAACACTGAAGCTTTCTTT.

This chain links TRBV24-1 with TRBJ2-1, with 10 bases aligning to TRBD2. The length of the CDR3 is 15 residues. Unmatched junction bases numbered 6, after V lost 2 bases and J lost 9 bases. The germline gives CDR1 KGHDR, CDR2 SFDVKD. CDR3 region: CATSDSGLASSEQFF. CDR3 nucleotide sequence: TGTGCCACCAGTGATTCGGGACTAGCGTCCTCTGAGCAGTTCTTC.

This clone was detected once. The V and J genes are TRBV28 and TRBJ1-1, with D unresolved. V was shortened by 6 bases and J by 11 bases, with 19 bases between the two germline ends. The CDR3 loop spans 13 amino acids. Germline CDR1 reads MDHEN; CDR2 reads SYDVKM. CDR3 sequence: CASREPGSHRAFF. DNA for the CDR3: TGTGCCAGCAGAGAACCGGGGTCCCATCGGGCTTTCTTT.

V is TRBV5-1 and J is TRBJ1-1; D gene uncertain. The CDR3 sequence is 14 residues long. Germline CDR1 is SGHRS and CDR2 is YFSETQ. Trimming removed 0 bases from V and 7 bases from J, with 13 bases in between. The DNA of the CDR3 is TGCGCCAGCAGCTTGGCCGGAGGAGAACTTGAAGCTTTCTTT. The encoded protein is CASSLAGGELEAFF.

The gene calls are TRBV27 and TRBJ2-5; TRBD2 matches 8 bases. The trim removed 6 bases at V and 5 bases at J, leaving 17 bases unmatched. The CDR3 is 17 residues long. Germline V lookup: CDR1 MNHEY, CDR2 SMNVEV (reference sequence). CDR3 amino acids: CASSLLGRGGAGETQYF. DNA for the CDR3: TGTGCCAGCAGCCTCCTCGGCCGGGGGGGGGCAGGGGAGACCCAGTACTTC.

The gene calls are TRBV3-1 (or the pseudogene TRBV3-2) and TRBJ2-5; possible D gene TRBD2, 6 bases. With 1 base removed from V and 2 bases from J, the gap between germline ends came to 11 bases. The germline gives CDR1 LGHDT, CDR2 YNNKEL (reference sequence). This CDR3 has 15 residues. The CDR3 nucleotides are TGTGCCAGCAGCCAAGGGGGGAGCGGGCAAGAGACCCAGTACTTC. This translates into CASSQGGSGQETQYF.

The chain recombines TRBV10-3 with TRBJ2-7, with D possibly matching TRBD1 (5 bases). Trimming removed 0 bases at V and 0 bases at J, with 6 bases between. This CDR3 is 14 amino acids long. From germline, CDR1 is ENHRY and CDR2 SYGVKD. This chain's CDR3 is CAISESDTSYEQYF. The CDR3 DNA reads TGTGCCATCAGTGAGTCGGACACCTCCTACGAGCAGTACTTC.

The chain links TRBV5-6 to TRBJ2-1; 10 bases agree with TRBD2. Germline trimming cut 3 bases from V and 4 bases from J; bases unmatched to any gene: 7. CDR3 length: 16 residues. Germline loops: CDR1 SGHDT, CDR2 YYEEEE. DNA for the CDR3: TGTGCCAGCAGCTCCGCCGGGACTAGCGCTTACAATGAGCAGTTCTTC. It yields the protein CASSSAGTSAYNEQFF.

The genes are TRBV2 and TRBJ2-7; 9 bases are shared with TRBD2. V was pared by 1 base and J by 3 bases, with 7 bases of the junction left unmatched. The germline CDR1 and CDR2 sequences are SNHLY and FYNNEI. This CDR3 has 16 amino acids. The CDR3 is CASSEEAGGAFYEQYF. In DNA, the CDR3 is TGTGCCAGCAGTGAAGAGGCGGGGGGGGCCTTCTACGAGCAGTACTTC.

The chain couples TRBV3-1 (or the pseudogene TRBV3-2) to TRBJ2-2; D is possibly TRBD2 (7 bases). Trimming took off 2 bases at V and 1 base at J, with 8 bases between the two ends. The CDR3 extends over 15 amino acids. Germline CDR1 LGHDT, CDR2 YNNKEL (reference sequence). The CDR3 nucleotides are TGTGCCAGCAGCCAAAGGGGGGGGAACACCGGGGAGCTGTTTTTT. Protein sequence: CASSQRGGNTGELFF.

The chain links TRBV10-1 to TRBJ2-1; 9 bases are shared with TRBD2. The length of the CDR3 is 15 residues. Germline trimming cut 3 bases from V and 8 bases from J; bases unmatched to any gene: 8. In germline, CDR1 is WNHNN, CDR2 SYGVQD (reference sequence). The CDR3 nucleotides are TGCGCCAGCAGTGACGGGGCGGGAGGGGGAGATGAGCAGTTCTTC. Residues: CASSDGAGGGDEQFF.

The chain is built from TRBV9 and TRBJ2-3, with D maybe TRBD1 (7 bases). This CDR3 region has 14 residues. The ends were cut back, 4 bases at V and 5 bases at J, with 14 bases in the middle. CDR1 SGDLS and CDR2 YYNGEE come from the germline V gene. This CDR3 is CASSLRGDRDTQYF. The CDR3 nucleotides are TGTGCCAGCAGCCTAAGGGGGGACAGAGATACGCAGTATTTT.

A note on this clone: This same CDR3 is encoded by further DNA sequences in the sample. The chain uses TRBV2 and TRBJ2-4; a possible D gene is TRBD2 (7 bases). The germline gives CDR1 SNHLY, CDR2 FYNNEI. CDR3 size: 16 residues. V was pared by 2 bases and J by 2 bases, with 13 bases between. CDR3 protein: CASSERGGRTKNIQYF. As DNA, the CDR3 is TGTGCCAGCAGTGAAAGGGGGGGCCGAACCAAAAACATTCAGTACTTC.

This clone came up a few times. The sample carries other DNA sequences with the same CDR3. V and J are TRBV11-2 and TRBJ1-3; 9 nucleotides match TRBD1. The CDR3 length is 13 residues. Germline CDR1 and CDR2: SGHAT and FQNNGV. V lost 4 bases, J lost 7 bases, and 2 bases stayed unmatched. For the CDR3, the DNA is TGTGCCAGCAGCTCGGACAGGGGCAACACCATATATTTT. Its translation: CASSSDRGNTIYF.

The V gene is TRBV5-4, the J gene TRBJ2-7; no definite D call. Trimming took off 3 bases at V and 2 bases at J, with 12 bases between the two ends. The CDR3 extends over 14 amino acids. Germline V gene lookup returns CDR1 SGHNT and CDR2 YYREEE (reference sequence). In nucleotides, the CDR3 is TGTGCCAGCAGCTCCCCCGGGTCGCCCTACGAGCAGTACTTC. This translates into CASSSPGSPYEQYF.

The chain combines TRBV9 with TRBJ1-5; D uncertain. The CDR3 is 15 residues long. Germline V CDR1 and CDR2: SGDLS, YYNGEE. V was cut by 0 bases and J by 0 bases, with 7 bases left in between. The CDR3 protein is CASSVGGDSNQPQHF. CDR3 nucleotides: TGTGCCAGCAGCGTAGGCGGGGATAGCAATCAGCCCCAGCATTTT.

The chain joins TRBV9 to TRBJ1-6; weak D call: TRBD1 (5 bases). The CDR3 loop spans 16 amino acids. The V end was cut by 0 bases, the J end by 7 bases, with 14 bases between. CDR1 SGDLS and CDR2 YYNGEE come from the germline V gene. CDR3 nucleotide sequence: TGTGCCAGCAGCGTAGGTTTAGGGGAAAGGAATTCACCCCTCCACTTT. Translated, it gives CASSVGLGERNSPLHF.

The CDR3 region is CASSYSRDEQYF. For the CDR3, the DNA is TGTGCCAGCAGTTACTCACGGGACGAGCAGTACTTC. The rearrangement uses TRBV6-6 and TRBJ2-7; D gene unclear. CDR3 length: 12 residues. Germline-derived CDR1 and CDR2 are MNHNY and SVGAGI (reference sequence). The germline V and J ends were trimmed by 0 bases and 5 bases, with 5 bases remaining between them.

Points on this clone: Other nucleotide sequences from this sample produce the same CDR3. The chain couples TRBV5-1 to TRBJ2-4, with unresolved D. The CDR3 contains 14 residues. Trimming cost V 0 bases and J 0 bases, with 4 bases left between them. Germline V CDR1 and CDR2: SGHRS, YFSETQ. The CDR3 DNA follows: TGCGCCAGCAGCTTGGCGGGAGCCAAAAACATTCAGTACTTC. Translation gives CASSLAGAKNIQYF. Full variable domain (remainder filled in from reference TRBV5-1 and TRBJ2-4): KAGVTQTPRYLIKTRGQQVTLSCSPISGHRSVSWYQQTPGQGLQFLFEYFSETQRNKGNFPGRFSGRQFSNSRSEMNVSTLELGDSALYLCASSLAGAKNIQYFGAGTRLSVL.

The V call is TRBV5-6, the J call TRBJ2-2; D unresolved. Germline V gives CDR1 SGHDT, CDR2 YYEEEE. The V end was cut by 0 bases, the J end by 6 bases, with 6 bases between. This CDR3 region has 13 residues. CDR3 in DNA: TGTGCCAGCAGCTTGGAAGCCGCCGGGGAGCTGTTTTTT. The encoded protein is CASSLEAAGELFF.